A single sample gave rise to the 3 T cell receptor beta chains below, sequenced in a study of human thymus T cells. Sequenced by immunoSEQ multiplex PCR; TCRdb stores in-frame clones only, minus some. The repertoire holds some 130,000 clones, around 94% seen once, with 0.02% to 0.03% in the top ten. The source of the thymus tissue was resections taken during corrective heart surgery. The sample consisted of thymus tissue. Every receptor here comes from a boy under three years old with a congenital heart defect but otherwise immunologically healthy.

The CDR3: CASSPSLGAGTEAFF. CDR3 nucleotide sequence: TGTGCCAGCAGTCCGTCCTTGGGGGCTGGGACTGAAGCTTTCTTT. V and J are TRBV27 and TRBJ1-1; D perhaps matches TRBD1 (6 bases). This CDR3 region has 15 residues. Trimming stripped 5 bases from V and 5 bases from J, with 18 bases between. The germline gives CDR1 MNHEY, CDR2 SMNVEV (reference sequence).

V gene TRBV4-2 combines with J gene TRBJ2-1, with TRBD2 identical over 14 bases. This CDR3 spans 17 amino acids. The trim removed 4 bases at V and 9 bases at J, leaving 11 bases unmatched. In germline, CDR1 is LGHNA, CDR2 YNFKEQ. The CDR3 sequence is CASSRYETSGGASEQFF. CDR3 coding DNA: TGTGCCAGCAGCCGCTACGAGACTAGCGGGGGGGCAAGTGAGCAGTTCTTC.

V usage is TRBV5-6 and J usage is TRBJ2-2, with D maybe TRBD2 (6 bases). V lost 1 base and J 7 bases, leaving 20 bases between the germline ends. This CDR3 contains 17 residues. CDR1 and CDR2 (germline): SGHDT, YYEEEE. DNA for the CDR3: TGTGCCAGCAGCTTGAGGTTTTGCGGGGCCTGGGGCGGGGAGCTGTTTTTT. Translated, it gives CASSLRFCGAWGGELFF.